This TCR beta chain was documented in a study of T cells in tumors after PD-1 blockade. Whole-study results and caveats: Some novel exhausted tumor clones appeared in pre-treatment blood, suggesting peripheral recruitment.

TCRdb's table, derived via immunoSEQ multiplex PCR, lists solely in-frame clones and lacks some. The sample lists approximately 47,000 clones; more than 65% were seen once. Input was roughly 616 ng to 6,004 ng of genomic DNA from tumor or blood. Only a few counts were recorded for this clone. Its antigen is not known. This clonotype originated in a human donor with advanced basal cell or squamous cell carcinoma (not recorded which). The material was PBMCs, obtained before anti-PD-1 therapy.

This chain's CDR3 is CASSKDSSYEQYF. The CDR3 DNA follows: TGTGCCAGCAGCAAGGACAGCTCCTACGAGCAGTACTTC. The gene calls are TRBV11-3 and TRBJ2-7, with a weak D call TRBD1 (6 bases). Trimming took 5 bases from V and 0 from J, leaving 8 bases between them. The length of the CDR3 is 13 residues. Germline CDR1 is SGHNT and CDR2 is YENEEA. Full variable domain (rest looked up from reference TRBV11-3 and TRBJ2-7): EAGVVQSPRYKIIEKKQPVAFWCNPISGHNTLYWYLQNLGQGPELLIRYENEEAVDDSQLPKDRFSAERLKGVDSTLKIQPAELGDSAVYLCASSKDSSYEQYFGPGTRLTVT.